This TCR beta chain was sequenced in a study of identical twins. Findings of the study overall: Out-of-frame alpha sequences that twins shared showed excess low generation probability. Invariant populations such as MAIT and iNKT cells could partly muddle zero-insertion analyses. Excess sharing by twins proved weaker in beta out-of-frame sequences.

Germline V gene data show CDR1 as SGDLS and CDR2 as YYNGEE. The CDR3 covers 17 residues. The ends were cut back, 0 bases at V and 0 bases at J, with 15 bases in the middle. TCRdb re-derived calls from the 5' RACE reads in MiXCR, one entry per CDR3 protein. The sample records 700,000 to 950,000 distinct CDR3 sequences, roughly an eighth being singletons. Donors uniformly comprised healthy Caucasians. The table lists this clonotype with a few counts. Its specificity is not known. These data also formed part of another study, on yellow fever vaccine responses in identical twins.

The material sequenced was PBMCs. The chain couples TRBV9 to TRBJ1-1; D is ambiguous. The source is a woman aged 18-35 years in good health. The DNA for the CDR3 is TGTGCCAGCAGCGTAGAGGCCTTCCCAAGGGTGAACACTGAAGCTTTCTTT. It translates to CASSVEAFPRVNTEAFF.